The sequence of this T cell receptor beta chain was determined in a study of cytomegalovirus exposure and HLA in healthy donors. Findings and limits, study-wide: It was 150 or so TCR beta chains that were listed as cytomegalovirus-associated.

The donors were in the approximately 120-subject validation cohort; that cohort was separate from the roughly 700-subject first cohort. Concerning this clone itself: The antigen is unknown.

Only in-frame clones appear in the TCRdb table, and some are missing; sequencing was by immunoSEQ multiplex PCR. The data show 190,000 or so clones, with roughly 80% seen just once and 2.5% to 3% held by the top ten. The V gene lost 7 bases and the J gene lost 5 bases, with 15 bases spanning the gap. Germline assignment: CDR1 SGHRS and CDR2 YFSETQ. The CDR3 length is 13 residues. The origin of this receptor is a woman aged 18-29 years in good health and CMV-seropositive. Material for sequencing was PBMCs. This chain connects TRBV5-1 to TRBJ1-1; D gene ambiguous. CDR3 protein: CASGDRVRTEAFF. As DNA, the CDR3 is TGCGCCAGCGGTGACCGGGTTAGGACTGAAGCTTTCTTT.